The present TCR beta chain was sequenced within a study of T cells in Graves' hyperthyroidism and ophthalmopathy. Diagnoses rested on clinical symptoms, serum thyroxine and TRAb, thyroid ultrasound and orbital computed tomography. The CDR3 length is 15 residues. The V and J ends lost 6 bases and 6 bases respectively, with 18 bases between them. Looked up from germline, CDR1 is MNHNS and CDR2 is SASEGT. This clonotype was observed many times. There were TCR beta CDR3 regions amplified from RNA transcripts. First-round RT-PCR of the TCR CDR3 relied on the HTBI primer set. TCRdb analysed the multiplex PCR reads with MiXCR anew, one entry per CDR3 protein. The repertoire holds approximately 300,000 distinct CDR3 sequences, roughly 18% seen once, with approximately 37% in the top ten.

The material sequenced was blood. The V and J genes are TRBV6-1 and TRBJ1-5, with D maybe TRBD1 (6 bases). The receptor was isolated from a man aged 50 to 60 with Graves' ophthalmopathy. CDR3 nucleotide sequence: TGTGCCAGCAGACCCGGGGGGGCGTCCGGTCAGCCCCAGCATTTT. Translated: CASRPGGASGQPQHF.